This T cell receptor beta chain was sequenced in a study of OX40 agonist ivuxolimab in advanced cancers. In the study overall: The drug used for patients, ivuxolimab, was an agonistic anti-OX40 (CD134) antibody.

Losses at the gene ends were 2 bases for V and 7 bases for J; bases not matched to a gene: 13. Germline CDR1 reads SGHNT; CDR2 reads YYREEE (reference sequence). The CDR3 has 18 amino acids. Findings and limits, study-wide: Still undetermined is the antigen specificity of the expanded peripheral T cells. Clones of CD4+ and CD8+ blood T cells grew by week 6 at doses of 0.1 to 3.0 mg/kg. Several nonresponders also turned out to have low normalized T-cell clonal expansion.

Comment on this clone: No antigen is known for it.

Sequencing used immunoSEQ multiplex PCR; TCRdb keeps in-frame clones, though not all of them. This sample has tens of thousands of clones, with about 94% found just once. The TCR comes from an adult with an advanced solid tumor such as melanoma, head and neck, liver or kidney cancer. Specimen: CD4+ or CD8+ T cells sorted from blood, collected in a trial of the OX40 agonist ivuxolimab. The chain links TRBV5-4 to TRBJ1-6; 9 nucleotides agree with TRBD1. CDR3 sequence: CASSLGLGQGRENSPLHF. The CDR3 bases are TGTGCCAGCAGCTTAGGGCTCGGACAGGGGAGAGAGAATTCACCCCTCCACTTT.